This paragraph covers one T cell receptor (beta chain) sequence. Per the original methods: Estimation of nucleated cell counts relied on the amplification of reference gene primers. Here immunoSEQ multiplex PCR was the method, and the copy in TCRdb shows in-frame clones only, minus some. V, J and clone size are those of that table, while D and trimming were read from the DNA. The sample carries under 200,000 clones, roughly 81% recorded once. The data are from a study of blood T cell repertoires in COVID-19. Looking at the study overall: Italy, Spain and the United States were the sources of the convalescent and acute COVID-19 samples. PBMCs, B-cell-depleted T cells, or T cells were the source of the cDNA or gDNA that made up the material.

V was pared by 4 bases and J by 6 bases, with 6 bases of the junction left unmatched. The CDR3 has 16 amino acids. CDR1 is KGHDR and CDR2 is SFDVKD in the germline V gene. The clonotype was recovered from a man aged 35 to 55 with acute or convalescent COVID-19. Source material: peripheral blood. This chain uses TRBV24-1 with TRBJ2-3; 13 positions agree with TRBD2. The CDR3 DNA reads as TGTGCCACCAGTGAGGACGGGACTAGCGGGGTTGATACGCAGTATTTT. It translates to CATSEDGTSGVDTQYF.